A selection of T cell receptor beta chains follows, all from one sample in a study of blood T cell repertoires in COVID-19. Measured with immunoSEQ multiplex PCR; TCRdb has only the in-frame clones, and not every one. The repertoire holds 190,000 or so clones, with around 87% as singletons. Material: peripheral blood. The receptors derive from a man aged 35 to 55 with active or convalescent COVID-19. Both conserved end residues are trimmed from each CDR3. Fields, in order: J gene, V gene, CDR3 protein.

TRBJ2-1	TRBV19	ASSIAGGRNEQF
TRBJ1-4	TRBV6-1	ASSESWVGVGDEKLF
TRBJ1-4	TRBV28	ASSPPRGKLF
TRBJ1-1	TRBV6-6	ASTGARNTEAF
TRBJ2-7	TRBV3-1/TRBV3-2	ASSQVSRTGRYEQY
TRBJ1-6	TRBV7-2	ASSPGARNSPLH
TRBJ1-4	TRBV19	ASRRQGSTNEKLF
TRBJ2-2	TRBV5-1	ASSPTGAGELF
TRBJ2-1	TRBV5-1	ASSVSTYNEQF
TRBJ2-7	TRBV4-2	ASSQDLSGTLEQY
TRBJ1-6	TRBV5-1	ASRTSGENSPLH
TRBJ2-7	TRBV5-4	ASSKGTGNEQY
TRBJ2-7	TRBV18	ASSPLQNGYEQY
TRBJ1-2	TRBV7-3	ASSLGAGPDYGYT
TRBJ1-1	TRBV30	AWLRWDRDTEAF
TRBJ1-2	TRBV9	ASSVGETGLGYGYT
TRBJ2-1	TRBV6-4	ASSSTSGGINEQF
TRBJ1-4	TRBV18	ASSHRLQGLNKNEKLF
TRBJ1-1	TRBV7-3	ASSADRGSTEAF
TRBJ2-5	TRBV11-2	ASSPLTPGLGNGETQY
TRBJ1-5	TRBV30	AWSQGIGYNQPQH
TRBJ1-2	TRBV7-9	ASSLGGILGGYT
TRBJ1-1	TRBV11-2	ASSASRDTEAF
TRBJ1-5	TRBV2	ASSDWQGRDQPQH
TRBJ2-7	TRBV5-1	ASSPTGGYEQY
TRBJ2-2	TRBV7-9	ASSLLGVATGELF
TRBJ1-6	TRBV6-2/TRBV6-3	ASSYFRDRGLTDYNSPLH
TRBJ1-1	TRBV6-2/TRBV6-3	ASSYRRGTTEAF
TRBJ2-2	TRBV9	ASSATGISNTGELF
TRBJ2-2	TRBV7-8	ASSLGLITGELF
TRBJ1-2	TRBV4-3	ASSQETDRTGYGYT
TRBJ2-3	TRBV19	ASSDRGYTQY
TRBJ1-3	TRBV7-8	ASSPIRALGNTIY
TRBJ1-1	TRBV29-1	TWSGAEAF
TRBJ1-1	TRBV7-8	ASSPDPNTEAF
TRBJ2-5	TRBV2	ASSQARETQY
TRBJ2-4	TRBV28	ASSSRPGTGMGAKNIQY
TRBJ2-3	TRBV4-1	ATDGTVHTDTQY
TRBJ1-6	TRBV6-1	ASSEWAGGSSPLH
TRBJ2-3	TRBV28	ASSGLLAGDGDTQY
TRBJ2-3	TRBV2	ASRATGSTDTQY
TRBJ1-6	TRBV5-4	ASSLEQGASGSPLH
TRBJ2-1	TRBV7-9	ASSPVSGGAGEQF
TRBJ2-1	TRBV6-5	ASSAGTIKGEQF
TRBJ2-3	TRBV7-9	ASSLVLAGTHTQY
TRBJ1-2	TRBV4-1	ASSQERGGHGYT
TRBJ2-5	TRBV5-5	ASSLGTGPRQETQY
TRBJ2-5	TRBV6-5	ASTTGLAFLETQY
TRBJ1-5	TRBV4-2	ASSHTGAPYSNQPQH
TRBJ2-2	TRBV30	AWRRSTGSNTGELF
TRBJ1-2	TRBV19	ASSAGTGLYGYT
TRBJ1-1	TRBV5-1	ASSFQGETEAF
TRBJ1-6	TRBV4-1	ASSHARRPETPLH
TRBJ1-1	TRBV6-5	ASTLSTGLATEAF
TRBJ1-4	TRBV19	ASSPRGATNEKLF
TRBJ1-2	TRBV2	ASIRDQGGNGYT
TRBJ1-5	TRBV24-1	ATSVDSNQPQH
TRBJ1-5	TRBV5-5	ASSFEGVGNQPQH
TRBJ2-5	TRBV6-5	ASSPGGGQETQY